These 14 T cell receptor beta chains came from one sample sequenced in a study of PD-L1 blockade in urothelial cancer. The method was immunoSEQ multiplex PCR; TCRdb's version includes in-frame clones alone and lacks a portion of them. The table has some 84,000 clones, around 87% seen once; the top ten hold 5% to 7%. Sequencing used PBMCs, obtained around atezolizumab (anti-PD-L1) treatment. These receptors originate from a woman aged 65 to 85 with urothelial cancer.

V gene TRBV6-6 combines with J gene TRBJ2-1; D is unclear. V was clipped by 6 bases and J by 4 bases, with 10 bases between them. Germline loops: CDR1 MNHNY, CDR2 SVGAGI (reference sequence). The CDR3 is 13 residues long. CDR3 sequence reads: CASRAPMYNEQFF. CDR3 coding DNA: TGTGCCAGCAGAGCCCCGATGTACAATGAGCAGTTCTTC.

V usage is TRBV11-2 and J usage is TRBJ2-2; 8 bases fit TRBD2. Germline lookup yields CDR1 SGHAT and CDR2 FQNNGV. J was trimmed by 5 bases and V by 3 bases; bases with no gene match: 8. This CDR3 comprises 16 residues. This CDR3 reads CASSFEGGRWTGELFF. CDR3 sequence (DNA): TGTGCCAGCAGCTTCGAGGGCGGGAGGTGGACCGGGGAGCTGTTTTTT.

This chain connects TRBV11-2 to TRBJ2-7; no definite D call. The ends were cut back, 5 bases at V and 0 bases at J, with 8 bases in the middle. The CDR3 has 13 amino acids. In germline, CDR1 is SGHAT, CDR2 FQNNGV. For the CDR3, the DNA is TGTGCCAGCAGCCGAGAAACCTCCTACGAGCAGTACTTC. It codes for CASSRETSYEQYF. The complete variable domain, with remaining parts taken from reference TRBV11-2 and TRBJ2-7, reads EAGVAQSPRYKIIEKRQSVAFWCNPISGHATLYWYQQILGQGPKLLIQFQNNGVVDDSQLPKDRFSAERLKGVDSTLKIQPAKLEDSAVYLCASSRETSYEQYFGPGTRLTVT.

The rearrangement joins TRBV7-6 to TRBJ2-2; 8 bases map to TRBD1. The CDR3 runs to 16 residues. Germline V lookup: CDR1 SGHVS, CDR2 FNYEAQ. The trim removed 3 bases at V and 4 bases at J, leaving 7 bases unmatched. CDR3 residues: CASSLDRVAATGELFF. Written as DNA, the CDR3 is TGTGCCAGCAGCTTGGACAGGGTGGCCGCCACCGGGGAGCTGTTTTTT.

The CDR3 sequence is CAISELGAWVIETQYF. As DNA, the CDR3 is TGTGCCATCAGTGAGCTGGGGGCTTGGGTTATAGAGACCCAGTACTTC. V usage is TRBV10-3 and J usage is TRBJ2-5; a weak D match, TRBD1 (6 bases). Trimming left V 2 bases short and J 4 bases short, with 17 bases between. The CDR3 is 16 residues long. Germline V gene lookup returns CDR1 ENHRY and CDR2 SYGVKD.

The CDR3 DNA reads TGTGCCAGCTCCCGGGACAGATCCAACACTGAAGCTTTCTTT. Its protein is CASSRDRSNTEAFF. The rearrangement links TRBV18 to TRBJ1-1; 7 bases are shared with TRBD1. V shed 6 bases and J 2 bases; nucleotides not matched to a gene: 6. The CDR3 totals 14 residues. Germline V lookup: CDR1 KGHSH, CDR2 LQKENI.

This chain uses TRBV2 with TRBJ2-2; TRBD2 matches at 12 bases. V was clipped by 6 bases and J by 4 bases; unmatched bases: 9. The CDR3 totals 17 residues. Germline assignment: CDR1 SNHLY and CDR2 FYNNEI. Here the CDR3 reads CASSPLAGGPSTGELFF. CDR3 nucleotide sequence: TGTGCCAGCAGCCCCCTAGCGGGAGGGCCTAGCACCGGGGAGCTGTTTTTT.

J is TRBJ1-5 and V is TRBV20-1; the match to TRBD1 covers 7 bases. This CDR3 spans 11 amino acids. V was pared by 6 bases and J by 7 bases, with 3 bases of the junction left unmatched. Germline values: CDR1 DFQATT, CDR2 SNEGSKA (reference sequence). The CDR3 DNA follows: TGCAGTGCAAGACAGGGACAGCCCCAGCATTTT. This encodes CSARQGQPQHF.

V is TRBV7-9 and J is TRBJ2-5; TRBD2 aligns across 13 bases. The germline gives CDR1 SEHNR, CDR2 FQNEAQ (reference sequence). This CDR3 is 18 amino acids long. V lost 5 bases and J lost 5; bases outside the gene matches: 14. CDR3: CASSQGLAGEVSWETQYF. CDR3 sequence (DNA): TGTGCCAGCAGCCAAGGACTAGCGGGAGAAGTGTCGTGGGAGACCCAGTACTTC.

This clone was detected a few times. This chain joins TRBV10-2 and TRBJ1-5; TRBD1 matches at 10 bases. Germline CDR1 and CDR2: WSHSY and SAAADI. The CDR3 is made up of 16 amino acids. J lost 0 bases, V lost 6 bases, and 5 bases had no gene match. CDR3 amino acids: CASRDRGGHSNQPQHF. In nucleotides, the CDR3 is TGCGCCAGCAGGGACAGGGGGGGACATAGCAATCAGCCCCAGCATTTT.

The V call is TRBV12-5, the J call TRBJ2-1; 7 positions agree with TRBD2. In germline, CDR1 is LGHNT, CDR2 FRNRAP. The CDR3 spans 24 residues. Trimming took 0 bases from V and 4 from J; bases not matched to a gene: 30. DNA for the CDR3: TGTGCTAGTGGTTTGGTACCCCATCTGAATACGCGTCCCCAGCCCAGGGACTATTACAATGAGCAGTTCTTC. Translated, it gives CASGLVPHLNTRPQPRDYYNEQFF.

The chain recombines TRBV18 with TRBJ1-1; a possible D gene is TRBD1 (5 bases). Trimming left V 2 bases short and J 3 bases short, with 16 bases between. CDR1 is KGHSH, CDR2 LQKENI, per germline. This CDR3 has 16 amino acids. The CDR3 nucleotides are TGTGCCAGCTCACCAGGAACGGGGGTCTTGTACACTGAAGCTTTCTTT. Translating gives CASSPGTGVLYTEAFF.

The chain has TRBV19 and TRBJ1-4; 8 positions match TRBD1. The germline CDR1 and CDR2 sequences are LNHDA and SQIVND (reference sequence). This CDR3 spans 15 amino acids. V shed 5 bases and J 5 bases; nucleotides not matched to a gene: 7. The CDR3 region is CASSVWTGYNEKLFF. Written as DNA, the CDR3 is TGTGCCAGTAGTGTCTGGACAGGGTACAATGAAAAACTGTTTTTT. The full variable domain, its missing parts supplied by reference TRBV19 and TRBJ1-4, is DGGITQSPKYLFRKEGQNVTLSCEQNLNHDAMYWYRQDPGQGLRLIYYSQIVNDFQKGDIAEGYSVSREKKESFPLTVTSAQKNPTAFYLCASSVWTGYNEKLFFGSGTQLSVL.

V usage is TRBV5-6 and J usage is TRBJ2-7; TRBD1 matches at 8 bases. V gave up 3 bases and J gave up 6 bases; unmatched junction bases: 5. The CDR3 is made up of 13 amino acids. Germline loops: CDR1 SGHDT, CDR2 YYEEEE. CDR3 loop: CASSYGQGGEQYF. DNA for the CDR3: TGTGCCAGCAGCTATGGACAGGGTGGCGAGCAGTACTTC.